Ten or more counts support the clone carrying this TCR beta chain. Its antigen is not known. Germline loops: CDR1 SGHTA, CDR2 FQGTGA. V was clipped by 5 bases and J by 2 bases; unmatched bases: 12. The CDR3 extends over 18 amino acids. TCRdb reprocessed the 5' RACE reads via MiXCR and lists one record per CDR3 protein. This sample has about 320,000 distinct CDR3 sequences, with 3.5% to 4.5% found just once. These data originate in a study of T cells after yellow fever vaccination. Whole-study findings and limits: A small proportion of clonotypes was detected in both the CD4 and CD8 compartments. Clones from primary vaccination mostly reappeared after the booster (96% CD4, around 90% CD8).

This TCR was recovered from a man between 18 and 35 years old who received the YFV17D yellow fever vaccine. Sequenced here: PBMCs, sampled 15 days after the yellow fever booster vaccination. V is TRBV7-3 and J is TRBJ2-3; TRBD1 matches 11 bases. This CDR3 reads CASSPTGTGGWNTDTQYF. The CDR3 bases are TGTGCCAGCAGCCCCACAGGGACAGGGGGTTGGAACACAGATACGCAGTATTTT.